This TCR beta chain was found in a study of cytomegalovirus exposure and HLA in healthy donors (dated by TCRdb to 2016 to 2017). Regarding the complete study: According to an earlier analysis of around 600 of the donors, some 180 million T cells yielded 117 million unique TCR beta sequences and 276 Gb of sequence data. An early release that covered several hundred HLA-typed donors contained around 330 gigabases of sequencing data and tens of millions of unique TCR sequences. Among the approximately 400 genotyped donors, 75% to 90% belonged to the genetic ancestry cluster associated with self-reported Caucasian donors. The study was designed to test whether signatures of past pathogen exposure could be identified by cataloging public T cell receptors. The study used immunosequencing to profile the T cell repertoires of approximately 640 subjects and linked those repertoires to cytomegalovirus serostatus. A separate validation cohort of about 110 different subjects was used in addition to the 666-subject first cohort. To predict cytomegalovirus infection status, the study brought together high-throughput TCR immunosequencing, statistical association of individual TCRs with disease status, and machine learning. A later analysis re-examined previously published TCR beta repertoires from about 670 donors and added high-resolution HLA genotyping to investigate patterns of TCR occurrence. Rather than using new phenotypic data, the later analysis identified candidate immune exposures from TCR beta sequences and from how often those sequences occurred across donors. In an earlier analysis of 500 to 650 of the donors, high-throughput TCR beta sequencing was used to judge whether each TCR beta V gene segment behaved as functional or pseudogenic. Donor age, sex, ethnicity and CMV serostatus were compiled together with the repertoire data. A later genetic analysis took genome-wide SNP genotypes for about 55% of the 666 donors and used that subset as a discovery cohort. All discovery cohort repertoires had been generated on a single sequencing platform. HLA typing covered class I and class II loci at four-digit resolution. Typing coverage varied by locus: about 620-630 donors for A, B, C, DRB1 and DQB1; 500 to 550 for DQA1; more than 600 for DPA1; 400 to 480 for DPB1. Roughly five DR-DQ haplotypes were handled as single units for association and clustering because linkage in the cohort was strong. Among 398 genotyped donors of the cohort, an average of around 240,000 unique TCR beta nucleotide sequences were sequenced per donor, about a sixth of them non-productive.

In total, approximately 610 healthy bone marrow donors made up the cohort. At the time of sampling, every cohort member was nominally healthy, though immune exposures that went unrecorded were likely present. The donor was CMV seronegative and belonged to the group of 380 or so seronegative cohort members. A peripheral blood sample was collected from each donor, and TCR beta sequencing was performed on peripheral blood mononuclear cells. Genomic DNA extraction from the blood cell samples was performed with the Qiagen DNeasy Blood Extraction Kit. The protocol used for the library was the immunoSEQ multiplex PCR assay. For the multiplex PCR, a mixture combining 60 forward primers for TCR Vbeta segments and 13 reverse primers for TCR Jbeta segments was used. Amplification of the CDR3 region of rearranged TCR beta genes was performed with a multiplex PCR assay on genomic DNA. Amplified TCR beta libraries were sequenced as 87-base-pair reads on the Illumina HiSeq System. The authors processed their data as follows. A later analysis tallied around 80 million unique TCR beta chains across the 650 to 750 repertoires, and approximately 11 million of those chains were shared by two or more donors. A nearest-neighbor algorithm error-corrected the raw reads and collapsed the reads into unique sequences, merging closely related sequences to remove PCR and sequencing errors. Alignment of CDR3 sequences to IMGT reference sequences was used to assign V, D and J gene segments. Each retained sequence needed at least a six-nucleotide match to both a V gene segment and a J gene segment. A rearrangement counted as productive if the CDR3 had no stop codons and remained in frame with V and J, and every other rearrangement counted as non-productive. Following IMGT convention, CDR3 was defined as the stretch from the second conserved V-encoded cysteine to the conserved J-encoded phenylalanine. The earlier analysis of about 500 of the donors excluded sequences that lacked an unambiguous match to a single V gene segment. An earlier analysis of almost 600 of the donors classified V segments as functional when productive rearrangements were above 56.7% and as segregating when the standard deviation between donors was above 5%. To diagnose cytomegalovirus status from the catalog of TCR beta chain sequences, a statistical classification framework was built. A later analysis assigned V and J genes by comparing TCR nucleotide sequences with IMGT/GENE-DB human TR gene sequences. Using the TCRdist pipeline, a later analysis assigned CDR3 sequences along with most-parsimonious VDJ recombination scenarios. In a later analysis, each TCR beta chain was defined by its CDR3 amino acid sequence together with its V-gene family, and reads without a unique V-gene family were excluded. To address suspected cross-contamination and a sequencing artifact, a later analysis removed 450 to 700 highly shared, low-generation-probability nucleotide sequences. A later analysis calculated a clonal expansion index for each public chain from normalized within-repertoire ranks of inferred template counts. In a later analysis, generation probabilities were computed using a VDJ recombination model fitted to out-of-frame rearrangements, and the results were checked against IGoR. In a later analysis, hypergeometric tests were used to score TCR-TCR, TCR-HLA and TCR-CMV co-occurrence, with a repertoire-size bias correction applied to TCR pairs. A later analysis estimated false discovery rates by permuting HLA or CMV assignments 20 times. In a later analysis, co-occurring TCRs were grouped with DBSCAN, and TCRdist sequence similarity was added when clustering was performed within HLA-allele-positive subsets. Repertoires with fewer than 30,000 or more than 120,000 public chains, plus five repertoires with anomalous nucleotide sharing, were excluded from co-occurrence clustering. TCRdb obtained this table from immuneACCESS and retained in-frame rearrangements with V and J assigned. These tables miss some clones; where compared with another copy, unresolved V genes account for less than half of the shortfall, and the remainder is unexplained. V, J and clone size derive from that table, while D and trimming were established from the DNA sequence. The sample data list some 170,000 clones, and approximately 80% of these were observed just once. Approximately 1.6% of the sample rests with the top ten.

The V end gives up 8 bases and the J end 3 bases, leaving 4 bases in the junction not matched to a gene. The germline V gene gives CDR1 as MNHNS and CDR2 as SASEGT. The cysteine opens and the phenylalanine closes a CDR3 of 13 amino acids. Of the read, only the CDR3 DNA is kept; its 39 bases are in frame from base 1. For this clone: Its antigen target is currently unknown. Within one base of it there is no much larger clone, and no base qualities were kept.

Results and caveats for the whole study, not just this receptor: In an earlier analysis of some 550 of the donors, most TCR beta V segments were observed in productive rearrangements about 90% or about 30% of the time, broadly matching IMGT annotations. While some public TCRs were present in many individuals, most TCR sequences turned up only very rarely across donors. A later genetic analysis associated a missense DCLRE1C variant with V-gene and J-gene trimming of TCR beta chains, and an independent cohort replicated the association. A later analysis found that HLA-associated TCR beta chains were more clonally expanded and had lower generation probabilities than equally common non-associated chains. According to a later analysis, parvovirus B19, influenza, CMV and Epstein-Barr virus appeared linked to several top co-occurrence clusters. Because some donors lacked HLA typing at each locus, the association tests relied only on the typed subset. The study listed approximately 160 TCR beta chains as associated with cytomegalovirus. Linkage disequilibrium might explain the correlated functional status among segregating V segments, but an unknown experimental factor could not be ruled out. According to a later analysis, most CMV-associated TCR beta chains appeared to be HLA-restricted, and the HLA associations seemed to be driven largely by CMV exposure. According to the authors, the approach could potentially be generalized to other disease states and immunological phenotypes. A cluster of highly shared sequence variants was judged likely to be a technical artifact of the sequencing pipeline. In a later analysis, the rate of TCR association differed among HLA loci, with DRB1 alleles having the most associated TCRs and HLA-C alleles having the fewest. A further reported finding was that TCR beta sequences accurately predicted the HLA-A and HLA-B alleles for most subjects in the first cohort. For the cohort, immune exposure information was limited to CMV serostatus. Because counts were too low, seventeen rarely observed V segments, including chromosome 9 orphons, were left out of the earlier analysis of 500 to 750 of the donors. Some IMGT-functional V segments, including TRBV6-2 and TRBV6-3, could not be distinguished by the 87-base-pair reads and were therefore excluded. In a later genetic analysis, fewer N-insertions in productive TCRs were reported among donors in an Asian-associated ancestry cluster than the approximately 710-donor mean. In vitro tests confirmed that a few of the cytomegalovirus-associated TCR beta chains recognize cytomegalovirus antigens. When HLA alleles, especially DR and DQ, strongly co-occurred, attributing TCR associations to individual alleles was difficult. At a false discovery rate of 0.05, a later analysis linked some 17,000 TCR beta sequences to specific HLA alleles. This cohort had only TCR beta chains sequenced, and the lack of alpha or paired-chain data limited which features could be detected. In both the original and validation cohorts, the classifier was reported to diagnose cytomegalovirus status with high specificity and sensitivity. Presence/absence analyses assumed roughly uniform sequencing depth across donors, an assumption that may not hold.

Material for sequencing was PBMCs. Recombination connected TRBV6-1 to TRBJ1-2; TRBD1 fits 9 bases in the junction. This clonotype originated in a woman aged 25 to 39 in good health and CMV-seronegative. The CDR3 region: CASGDRGDYGYTF. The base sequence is TGTGCCAGCGGAGACAGGGGGGACTATGGCTACACCTTC.